This TCR beta chain was obtained from a study of post-analysis software for immune sequencing data. As for the study in general: As for disease course, relapsing-remitting, secondary progressive and progressive-relapsing multiple sclerosis were all included. Overall study findings and caveats: TRBV5-6, TRBV5-1 and TRBV20-1 were among a handful of TRBV segments more frequent in patients than controls. Controls had significantly higher normalized Chao1 diversity than multiple sclerosis patients.

A remark on this clonotype: Its target is not known. This likely reflects a read error, since a far larger clone is one base away.

Libraries were made from TCR beta cDNA, and they carried unique molecular identifiers. Each sample of roughly 0.9 to 10 million input T cells yielded roughly 500,000 cDNA molecules, so each molecule approximated one T cell. From the PCR reads, TCRdb called clonotypes with MiXCR, one entry per CDR3 protein. Counted here are fewer than 900,000 distinct CDR3 sequences, roughly 50% occurring once; the ten biggest clones make up roughly 4.9%. CDR3 size: 12 residues. Germline values: CDR1 MNHEY, CDR2 SVGAGI. The chain recombines TRBV6-5 with TRBJ2-4; no firm D call. The J call is doubtful: the DNA matches TRBJ2-7 better. The clonotype originates from a girl under 18 with multiple sclerosis. Sequenced material: blood. DNA for the CDR3: TGTGTCAGCAGTCTTTCAGGCTACGAGCAGTACTTC. This sequence encodes CVSSLSGYEQYF.